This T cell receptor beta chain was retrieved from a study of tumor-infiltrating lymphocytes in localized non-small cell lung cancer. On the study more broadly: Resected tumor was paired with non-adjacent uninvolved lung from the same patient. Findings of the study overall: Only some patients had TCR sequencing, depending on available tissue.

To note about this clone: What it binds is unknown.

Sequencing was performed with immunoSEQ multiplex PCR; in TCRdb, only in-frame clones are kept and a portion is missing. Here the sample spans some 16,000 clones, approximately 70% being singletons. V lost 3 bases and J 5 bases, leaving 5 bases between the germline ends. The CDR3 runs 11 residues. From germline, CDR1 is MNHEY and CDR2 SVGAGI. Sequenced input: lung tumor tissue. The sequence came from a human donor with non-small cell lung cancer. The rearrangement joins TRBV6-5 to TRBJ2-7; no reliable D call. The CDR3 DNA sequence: TGTGCCAGCAGTTATCTCGACGAGCAGTACTTC. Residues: CASSYLDEQYF.